Listed below are T cell receptor beta chains from one sample, sequenced in a study of beta chain features in type 1 diabetes. Sequencing was performed with immunoSEQ multiplex PCR; in TCRdb, only in-frame clones are kept and a portion is missing. In the table there are 970,000 or so clones, 17% of which are singletons. Sequencing was performed on naive CD4+ T cells from blood. The receptors were gathered from a woman younger than 35 in good health. CDR3s leave out the opening cysteine and the closing phenylalanine or tryptophan. D genes are given only for firm matches.

CDR3 protein	J gene	D gene	V gene
ATSRGGQGPYNEQF	TRBJ2-1	-	TRBV15
ASSSSGHSQETQY	TRBJ2-5	-	TRBV28
ASSARAWSGSGVEQY	TRBJ2-7	TRBD2	TRBV2
ASSLSGVPDTQY	TRBJ2-3	-	TRBV28
ASSGGYGYT	TRBJ1-2	-	TRBV2
ASGFTGGNSGNNEQF	TRBJ2-1	-	TRBV28
SAGDYHTQY	TRBJ2-3	TRBD2	TRBV20-1
AISEYRDGYEQY	TRBJ2-7	-	TRBV10-3
ASSSRLATSYNEQF	TRBJ2-1	TRBD2	TRBV7-8
ASSQFLMNTGELF	TRBJ2-2	-	TRBV6-1
ASTDFPGELF	TRBJ2-2	-	TRBV19
SVPGQGSTSTDTQY	TRBJ2-3	TRBD1	TRBV29-1
ATSRGTSGTAGELF	TRBJ2-2	TRBD2	TRBV15
ASSYGRVYNEQF	TRBJ2-1	-	TRBV6-5
ASRRGGPFRNNEQF	TRBJ2-1	-	TRBV2
ASTGSSGTSTDTQY	TRBJ2-3	TRBD2	TRBV28
ASSQDLDSRNEQF	TRBJ2-1	-	TRBV4-3
ASSPTGLAGGVTQY	TRBJ2-5	TRBD2	TRBV9
VSVPLNSARDSGANVLT	TRBJ2-6	-	TRBV9
AGRQGLGEKLF	TRBJ1-4	TRBD1	TRBV2
ASSPGQSSYNEQF	TRBJ2-1	TRBD1	TRBV18
ASSFRSGANVLT	TRBJ2-6	-	TRBV11-2
ASSLTWETQY	TRBJ2-5	-	TRBV11-2
ATASGASGYNEQF	TRBJ2-1	TRBD2	TRBV28
ASSPRLVTTYEQY	TRBJ2-7	-	TRBV7-6
ASSQGPFGAGANVLT	TRBJ2-6	-	TRBV18
ASSPSGTGPFNTGELF	TRBJ2-2	TRBD1	TRBV7-2
ASSLRPRLAVNEQF	TRBJ2-1	TRBD2	TRBV7-2
ASSQEVLQGAGGNTIY	TRBJ1-3	TRBD1	TRBV4-3
ASRTLLPGQLRNTIY	TRBJ1-3	TRBD1	TRBV6-4
ASSTRRRRGTEAF	TRBJ1-1	-	TRBV6-5
ASSTASGTLTDTQY	TRBJ2-3	TRBD2	TRBV7-2
ATRPGAGAVYEQY	TRBJ2-7	-	TRBV6-5
ASSLGEARYNEQF	TRBJ2-1	-	TRBV7-2
AIRADREGYGYT	TRBJ1-2	TRBD1	TRBV10-3
AISDRQSGNTEAF	TRBJ1-1	-	TRBV10-3
ASSLQNLDTQY	TRBJ2-3	-	TRBV6-5
ASSSLRAGLNEQF	TRBJ2-1	-	TRBV6-5